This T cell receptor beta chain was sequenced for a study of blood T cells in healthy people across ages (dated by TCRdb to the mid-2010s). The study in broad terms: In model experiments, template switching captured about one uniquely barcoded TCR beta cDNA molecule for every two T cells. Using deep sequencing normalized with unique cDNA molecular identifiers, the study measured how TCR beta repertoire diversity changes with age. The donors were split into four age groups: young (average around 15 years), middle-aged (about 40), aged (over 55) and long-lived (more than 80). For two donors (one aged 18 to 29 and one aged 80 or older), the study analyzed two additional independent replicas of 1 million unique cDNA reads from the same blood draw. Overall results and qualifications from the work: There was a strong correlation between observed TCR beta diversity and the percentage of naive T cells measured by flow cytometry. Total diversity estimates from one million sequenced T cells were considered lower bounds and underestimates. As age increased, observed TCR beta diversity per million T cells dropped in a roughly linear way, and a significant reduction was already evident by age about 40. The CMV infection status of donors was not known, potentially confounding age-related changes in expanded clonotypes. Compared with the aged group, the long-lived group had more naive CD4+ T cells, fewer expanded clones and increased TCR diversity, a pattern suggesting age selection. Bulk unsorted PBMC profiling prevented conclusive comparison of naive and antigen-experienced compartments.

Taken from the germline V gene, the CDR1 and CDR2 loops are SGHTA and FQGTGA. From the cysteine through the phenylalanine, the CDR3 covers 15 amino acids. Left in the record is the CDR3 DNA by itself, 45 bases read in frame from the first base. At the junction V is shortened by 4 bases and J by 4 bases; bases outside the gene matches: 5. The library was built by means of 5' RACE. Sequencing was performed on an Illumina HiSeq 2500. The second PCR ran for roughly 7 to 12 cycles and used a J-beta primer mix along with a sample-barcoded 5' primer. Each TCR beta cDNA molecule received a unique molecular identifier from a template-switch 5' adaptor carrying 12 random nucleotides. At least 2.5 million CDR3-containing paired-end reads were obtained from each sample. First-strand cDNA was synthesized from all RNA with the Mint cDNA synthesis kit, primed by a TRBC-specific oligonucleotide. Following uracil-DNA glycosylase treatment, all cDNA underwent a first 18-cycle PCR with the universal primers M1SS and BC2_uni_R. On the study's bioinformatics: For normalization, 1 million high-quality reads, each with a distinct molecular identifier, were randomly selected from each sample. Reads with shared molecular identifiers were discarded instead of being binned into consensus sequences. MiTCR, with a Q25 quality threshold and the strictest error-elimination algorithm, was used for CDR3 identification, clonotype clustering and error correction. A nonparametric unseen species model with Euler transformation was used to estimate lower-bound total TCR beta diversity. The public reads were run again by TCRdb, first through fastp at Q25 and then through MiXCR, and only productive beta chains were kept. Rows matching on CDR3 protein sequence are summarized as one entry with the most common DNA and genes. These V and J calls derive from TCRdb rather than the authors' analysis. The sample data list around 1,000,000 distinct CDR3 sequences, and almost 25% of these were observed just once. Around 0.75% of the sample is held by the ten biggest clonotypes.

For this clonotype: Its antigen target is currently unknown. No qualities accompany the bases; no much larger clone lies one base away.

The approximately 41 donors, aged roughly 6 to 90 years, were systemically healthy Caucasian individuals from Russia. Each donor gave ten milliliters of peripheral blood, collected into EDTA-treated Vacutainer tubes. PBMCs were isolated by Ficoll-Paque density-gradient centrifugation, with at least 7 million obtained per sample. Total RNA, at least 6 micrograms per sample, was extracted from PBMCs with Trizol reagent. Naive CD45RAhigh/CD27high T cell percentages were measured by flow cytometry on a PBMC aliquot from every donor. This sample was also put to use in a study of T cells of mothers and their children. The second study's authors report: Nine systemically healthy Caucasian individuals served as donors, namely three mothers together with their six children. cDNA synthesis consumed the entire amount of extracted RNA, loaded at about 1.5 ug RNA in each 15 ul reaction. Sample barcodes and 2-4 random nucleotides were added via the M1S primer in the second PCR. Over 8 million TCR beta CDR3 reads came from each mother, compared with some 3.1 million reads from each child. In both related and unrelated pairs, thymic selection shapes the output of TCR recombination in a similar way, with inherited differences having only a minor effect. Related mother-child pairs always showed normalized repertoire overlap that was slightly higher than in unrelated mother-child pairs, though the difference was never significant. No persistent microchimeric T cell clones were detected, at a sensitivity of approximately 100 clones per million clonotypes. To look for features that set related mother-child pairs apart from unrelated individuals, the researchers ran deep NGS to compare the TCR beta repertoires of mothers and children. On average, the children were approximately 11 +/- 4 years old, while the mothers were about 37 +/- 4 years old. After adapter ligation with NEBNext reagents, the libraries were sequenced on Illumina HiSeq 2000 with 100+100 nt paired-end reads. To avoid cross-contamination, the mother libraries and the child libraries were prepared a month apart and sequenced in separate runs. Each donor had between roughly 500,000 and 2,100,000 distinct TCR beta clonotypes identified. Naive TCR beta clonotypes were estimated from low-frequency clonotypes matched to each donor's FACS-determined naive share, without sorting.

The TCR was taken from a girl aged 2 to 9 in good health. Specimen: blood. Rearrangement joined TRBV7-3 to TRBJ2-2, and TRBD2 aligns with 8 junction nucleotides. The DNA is TGTGCCAGCAGCTCGACGGGGGGGCTCACCGGGGAGCTGTTTTTT. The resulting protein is CASSSTGGLTGELFF. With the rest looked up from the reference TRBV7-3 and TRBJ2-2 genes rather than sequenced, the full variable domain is GAGVSQTPSNKVTEKGKYVELRCDPISGHTALYWYRQSLGQGPEFLIYFQGTGAADDSGLPNDRFFAVRPEGSVSTLKIQRTERGDSAVYLCASSSTGGLTGELFFGEGSRLTVL.